This TCR beta chain was recorded in a study of blood T cell repertoires in COVID-19. In the original analysis: The assay estimated nucleated cells by amplifying reference gene primers. Sequencing used immunoSEQ multiplex PCR; TCRdb keeps in-frame clones, though not all of them. V and J calls and clone size come straight from that table; D and trimming were deduced from the DNA. The sample lists over 15,000 clones; approximately 83% were seen once. Trimming left V 0 bases short and J 5 bases short, with 16 bases between. Per germline, CDR1 LGHNA and CDR2 YSLEER. The CDR3 spans 16 residues. The sample consisted of peripheral blood. The V gene is TRBV4-3, the J gene TRBJ2-5, with unresolved D. The TCR comes from a human donor in a cohort sampled during active COVID-19. CDR3 region: CASSQDPISFWETQYF. The CDR3 coding sequence is TGCGCCAGCAGCCAAGATCCTATTTCGTTCTGGGAGACCCAGTACTTC.